What follows are 11 T cell receptor beta chains derived from one specimen sequenced in a study of blood T cell repertoires in COVID-19. The repertoire was sequenced with immunoSEQ multiplex PCR; TCRdb's copy has only in-frame clones and lacks some. The table has 100,000 or so clones, around 76% seen once; the top ten hold under 20%. The specimen sequenced was peripheral blood. Receptors originate from a man older than 75 with acute or convalescent COVID-19.

This clone was seen only a few times. The V gene is TRBV5-4, the J gene TRBJ1-1; D gene uncertain. Trimming shortened V by 7 bases and J by 5 bases, and 21 bases separated the two germline ends. This CDR3 contains 15 residues. The germline V gene has CDR1 SGHNT and CDR2 YYREEE (reference sequence). CDR3 residues: CASGDVVFTGTEAFF. The CDR3, as DNA: TGTGCCAGCGGCGATGTGGTTTTTACCGGGACTGAAGCTTTCTTT.

V and J are TRBV6-5 and TRBJ1-5, with D possibly being TRBD1 (6 bases). CDR1 is MNHEY and CDR2 is SVGAGI in the germline V gene. The CDR3 has 13 amino acids. V was pared by 6 bases and J by 7 bases, with 13 bases between. The CDR3 bases are TGTGCCAGCAGGGGGGCAGGGGCCCAGCCCCAGCATTTT. Translation gives CASRGAGAQPQHF.

The chain joins TRBV6-5 to TRBJ2-3, with a tentative D call TRBD2 (5 bases). In germline, CDR1 is MNHEY, CDR2 SVGAGI. This CDR3 spans 14 amino acids. V gave up 6 bases and J gave up 1 base, with 11 bases separating them. CDR3 loop: CASSLDFRTDTQYF. The CDR3 nucleotides are TGTGCCAGCAGCCTGGACTTCCGCACAGATACGCAGTATTTT.

The chain links TRBV3-1 (or the pseudogene TRBV3-2) to TRBJ2-7, with a tentative D call TRBD2 (6 bases). CDR3 length equals 14 residues. V was shortened by 4 bases and J by 0 bases, with 10 bases between the two germline ends. Germline V lookup: CDR1 LGHDT, CDR2 YNNKEL (reference sequence). CDR3 amino acids: CASSRRENSYEQYF. The CDR3 nucleotides are TGTGCCAGCAGCCGGAGGGAGAACTCCTACGAGCAGTACTTC.

The rearrangement uses TRBV19 and TRBJ2-7; tentatively, D is TRBD2 (5 bases). Trimming cost V 5 bases and J 7 bases, with 12 bases left between them. Germline assignment: CDR1 LNHDA and CDR2 SQIVND (reference sequence). The CDR3 loop spans 12 amino acids. CDR3 protein: CASSLSGWEQYF. The DNA for the CDR3 is TGTGCCAGTAGTTTATCGGGATGGGAGCAGTACTTC. The full variable domain, in which reference TRBV19 and TRBJ2-7 provide the parts outside the CDR3, is DGGITQSPKYLFRKEGQNVTLSCEQNLNHDAMYWYRQDPGQGLRLIYYSQIVNDFQKGDIAEGYSVSREKKESFPLTVTSAQKNPTAFYLCASSLSGWEQYFGPGTRLTVT.

The chain combines TRBV12-3 or TRBV12-4 with TRBJ1-6; tentatively, D is TRBD1 (5 bases). The CDR3 is 13 residues long. The germline V and J ends were trimmed by 3 bases and 18 bases, with 18 bases remaining between them. CDR3 bases: TGTGCCAGCAGTTTGGGAGGGGAGGGCCACCACCACTTT. Its translation: CASSLGGEGHHHF.

J is TRBJ2-7 and V is TRBV5-1; perhaps TRBD1 as D (6 bases). The CDR3 consists of 13 residues. CDR1 SGHRS and CDR2 YFSETQ come from the germline V gene. V was pared by 0 bases and J by 4 bases, with 8 bases between. The CDR3 protein is CASSLEQGYEQYF. The CDR3 region has the DNA TGCGCCAGCAGCTTGGAACAGGGTTACGAGCAGTACTTC.

The rearrangement uses TRBV27 and TRBJ2-7; no clear D. CDR3 length: 12 residues. Between the trimmed V and J ends, which lost 4 bases and 6 bases, there was a span of 10 bases. Per the germline V gene, CDR1 is MNHEY and CDR2 is SMNVEV (reference sequence). CDR3 DNA: TGTGCCAGCAGTTCGCAGATTGGCGAGCAGTACTTC. Translating gives CASSSQIGEQYF.

This clone occurred a few times. The chain employs TRBV5-5 and TRBJ2-7; D possibly corresponds to TRBD2 (5 bases). V shed 2 bases and J shed 0 bases, with 15 bases lying between them. Germline V gene lookup returns CDR1 SGHKS and CDR2 YYEKEE (reference sequence). This CDR3 comprises 16 residues. CDR3 sequence: CASSLSRTGFSYEQYF. CDR3 coding DNA: TGTGCCAGCAGCTTATCCCGGACGGGGTTCTCCTACGAGCAGTACTTC. Full variable domain (missing parts from reference TRBV5-5 and TRBJ2-7): DAGVTQSPTHLIKTRGQQVTLRCSPISGHKSVSWYQQVLGQGPQFIFQYYEKEERGRGNFPDRFSARQFPNYSSELNVNALLLGDSALYLCASSLSRTGFSYEQYFGPGTRLTVT.

This clone has more than one count but fewer than ten. This chain links TRBV19 with TRBJ2-1, with 9 bases matching TRBD2. With 5 bases clipped from V and 2 bases from J, the junction kept 13 bases outside the gene matches. Germline CDR1 reads LNHDA; CDR2 reads SQIVND (reference sequence). The CDR3 covers 18 residues. CDR3 in amino acids: CASSLLAGVSPTYNEQFF. The CDR3 nucleotides read TGTGCCAGTAGTCTCTTAGCGGGAGTTTCTCCTACCTACAATGAGCAGTTCTTC.

The CDR3 here is CASSSYPSSYNEQFF. In nucleotides, the CDR3 is TGTGCCAGCAGCTCTTACCCGAGCTCCTACAATGAGCAGTTCTTC. The J gene is TRBJ2-1, the V gene TRBV7-9; D is unresolved. Germline V CDR1 and CDR2: SEHNR, FQNEAQ (reference sequence). Trimming removed 4 bases at V and 0 bases at J, with 10 bases between. CDR3 length: 15 residues.